Each of the 21 T cell receptor beta chains below was sequenced from the same sample in a study of cytomegalovirus exposure and HLA in healthy donors. PCR was performed using 60 Vbeta and 13 Jbeta primers. TCRdb keeps only in-frame clones here, not all; method: immunoSEQ multiplex PCR. The sample yields some 190,000 clones, 81% seen once. The specimen sequenced was PBMCs. All receptors come from a man in his forties or fifties in good health and CMV-seropositive.

The rearrangement joins TRBV4-3 to TRBJ2-7; 8 nucleotides align to TRBD2. The junction had 4 bases not matched to a gene; V was cut back by 1 base and J by 2 bases. The CDR3 is 15 residues long. From germline, CDR1 is LGHNA and CDR2 YSLEER. The CDR3 here is CASSQVSGSPYEQYF. CDR3 in DNA: TGCGCCAGCAGCCAAGTAAGCGGGAGCCCCTACGAGCAGTACTTC.

This clone showed up just a few times. This chain links TRBV13 with TRBJ2-7; weak D call: TRBD1 (6 bases). This CDR3 spans 13 amino acids. Germline CDR1 and CDR2: PRHDT and FYEKMQ (reference sequence). Trimming removed 1 base at V and 8 bases at J, with 12 bases between. This CDR3 is CASSLDIQGKQYF. The DNA of the CDR3 is TGTGCCAGCAGCTTAGATATCCAGGGGAAGCAGTACTTC.

V and J are TRBV10-1 and TRBJ2-5; 7 bases map to TRBD2. The germline gives CDR1 WNHNN, CDR2 SYGVQD (reference sequence). Trimming removed 4 bases from V and 4 bases from J; junction bases left unmatched: 6. This CDR3 comprises 14 residues. The CDR3 is CASSAGGTGETQYF. As DNA, the CDR3 is TGCGCCAGCAGTGCGGGGGGAACTGGAGAGACCCAGTACTTC.

This sequence joins TRBV5-1 and TRBJ2-5; 9 bases agree with TRBD2. The CDR3 totals 16 residues. From germline, CDR1 is SGHRS and CDR2 YFSETQ. The V and J ends lost 0 bases and 2 bases, in that order; junction bases with no gene match: 5. In nucleotides, the CDR3 is TGCGCCAGCAGCTTGGAGCCAGCGGGGGGTCAAGAGACCCAGTACTTC. This codes for CASSLEPAGGQETQYF.

V usage is TRBV5-1 and J usage is TRBJ1-1, with 7 bases that match TRBD1. This CDR3 region has 16 residues. Germline V gene sequence: CDR1 SGHRS, CDR2 YFSETQ. Trimming cost V 3 bases and J 2 bases; bases outside gene matches: 10. The CDR3 is CASSSEGADRNTEAFF. CDR3 nucleotides: TGCGCCAGCAGCTCGGAGGGGGCGGATAGAAACACTGAAGCTTTCTTT.

The rearrangement links TRBV19 to TRBJ2-7; 11 bases match TRBD2. The CDR3 extends over 16 amino acids. The ends lost 6 bases at V and 1 base at J; junction bases unmatched: 8. CDR1 and CDR2 from the germline V gene are LNHDA and SQIVND (reference sequence). For the CDR3, the DNA is TGTGCCAGTAGGAATCCCGGGACTAGCGGTTCCTACGAGCAGTACTTC. Its protein is CASRNPGTSGSYEQYF.

The chain has TRBV28 and TRBJ1-2; D might be TRBD1 (5 bases). This CDR3 contains 16 residues. Trimming shortened V by 6 bases and J by 1 base, and 18 bases separated the two germline ends. CDR1 is MDHEN and CDR2 is SYDVKM in the germline V gene. CDR3 in amino acids: CASSPRWTNYNYGYTF. The CDR3 nucleotides are TGTGCCAGCAGCCCCCGATGGACAAATTATAACTATGGCTACACCTTC.

V and J are TRBV9 and TRBJ1-1; TRBD1 agrees at 11 bases. V gave up 3 bases and J gave up 4 bases; unmatched junction bases: 5. CDR3 length: 15 residues. In germline, CDR1 is SGDLS, CDR2 YYNGEE. The CDR3 sequence is CASSGTGTGGTEAFF. The CDR3 nucleotides read TGTGCCAGCAGCGGAACCGGGACAGGGGGCACTGAAGCTTTCTTT.

The chain joins TRBV18 to TRBJ1-2; D is undetermined. In germline, CDR1 is KGHSH, CDR2 LQKENI. This CDR3 has 15 amino acids. V lost 2 bases and J 0 bases, leaving 10 bases between the germline ends. DNA of the CDR3: TGTGCCAGCTCACCAAATCGAGAGGCTAACTATGGCTACACCTTC. As protein: CASSPNREANYGYTF. Complete variable domain (other parts from reference TRBV18 and TRBJ1-2): NAGVMQNPRHLVRRRGQEARLRCSPMKGHSHVYWYRQLPEEGLKFMVYLQKENIIDESGMPKERFSAEFPKEGPSILRIQQVVRGDSAAYFCASSPNREANYGYTFGSGTRLTVV.

The genes are TRBV6-5 and TRBJ2-5; D not resolved. TRBJ2-7 matches the DNA end more closely, so the J call is doubtful. CDR1 and CDR2 (germline): MNHEY, SVGAGI. This CDR3 has 14 amino acids. The CDR3 bases are TGTGCCAGCAGTTATAAGCCCTATTCCTACGAGCAGTACTTC. Amino acids: CASSYKPYSYEQYF.

This chain connects TRBV5-1 to TRBJ2-1; D unclear. V was cut by 4 bases and J by 4 bases, with 9 bases left in between. CDR3 length: 13 amino acids. The V gene's germline CDR1 is SGHRS and CDR2 YFSETQ. The CDR3 loop is CASSIDIYNEQFF. The DNA for the CDR3 is TGCGCCAGCAGCATCGACATATACAATGAGCAGTTCTTC.

This chain links TRBV2 with TRBJ2-7; TRBD2 aligns across 12 bases. Judging by the DNA end, TRBJ2-5 fits better; the J call may be wrong. Looked up from germline, CDR1 is SNHLY and CDR2 is FYNNEI. There are 16 residues in the CDR3. CDR3 sequence reads: CASSETTSGRRETQYF. CDR3 DNA sequence: TGTGCCAGCAGTGAGACAACTAGCGGGAGGCGAGAGACCCAGTACTTC.

The rearrangement joins TRBV29-1 to TRBJ2-7; maybe TRBD2 (5 bases). Germline CDR1 is SQVTM and CDR2 is ANQGSEA. This CDR3 comprises 11 residues. The germline V and J ends were trimmed by 5 bases and 7 bases, with 12 bases remaining between them. CDR3 residues: CSVIRSGEQYF. In nucleotides, the CDR3 is TGCAGCGTTATCAGATCGGGGGAGCAGTACTTC.

The CDR3 protein is CASSGQARDTIYF. In DNA, the CDR3 is TGTGCCAGCTCCGGACAGGCCCGGGACACCATATATTTT. The rearrangement uses TRBV18 and TRBJ1-3; the match to TRBD1 covers 7 bases. V dropped 6 bases and J dropped 8; count of bases not matched to a gene: 7. From germline, CDR1 is KGHSH and CDR2 LQKENI. This CDR3 spans 13 amino acids.

This clone was found a few times. The chain uses TRBV2 and TRBJ2-5; no firm D call. CDR3 size: 11 residues. Trimming pared 5 bases from V and 2 bases from J, leaving 3 bases between. Germline values: CDR1 SNHLY, CDR2 FYNNEI. DNA of the CDR3: TGTGCCAGCAGTTCTCAAGAGACCCAGTACTTC. It translates to CASSSQETQYF.

V and J are TRBV27 and TRBJ2-1, with D possibly TRBD2 on 6 matching bases. Germline V gene data show CDR1 as MNHEY and CDR2 as SMNVEV (reference sequence). Trimming stripped 5 bases from V and 4 bases from J, with 18 bases between. This CDR3 contains 16 residues. CDR3 region: CASSPSGLPGYNEQFF. CDR3 sequence (DNA): TGTGCCAGCAGTCCCTCGGGACTTCCAGGTTACAATGAGCAGTTCTTC.

This clone was seen a handful of times. This rearrangement joins TRBV28 to TRBJ1-1, with D perhaps TRBD1 (5 bases). V was trimmed by 6 bases and J by 1 base, leaving 12 bases between them. The CDR3 has 14 amino acids. CDR1 is MDHEN and CDR2 is SYDVKM in the germline V gene. The DNA for the CDR3 is TGTGCCAGCAGGCCACCAGGGCGGAACACTGAAGCTTTCTTT. It codes for CASRPPGRNTEAFF.

The chain recombines TRBV28 with TRBJ2-3, with 14 positions matching TRBD2. The V segment lost 4 bases and the J segment 5 bases; nucleotides outside the gene matches: 5. This CDR3 has 16 amino acids. Germline V gene data show CDR1 as MDHEN and CDR2 as SYDVKM. Here the CDR3 DNA reads TGTGCCAGCAGTTGGGGACTAGCGGGAGCCGGAGATACGCAGTATTTT. Residues: CASSWGLAGAGDTQYF.

The chain links TRBV10-2 to TRBJ2-7, with D maybe TRBD2 (5 bases). V was shortened by 8 bases and J by 5 bases, with 13 bases between the two germline ends. The V gene's germline CDR1 is WSHSY and CDR2 SAAADI. The CDR3 loop spans 12 amino acids. The CDR3 bases are TGCGCCAGCCGGGGTGGGTTACACGAGCAGTACTTC. As protein: CASRGGLHEQYF.

The chain joins TRBV4-2 to TRBJ1-5; D call uncertain. Trimming removed 0 bases at V and 6 bases at J, with 15 bases between. This CDR3 has 16 residues. Germline V gene data show CDR1 as LGHNA and CDR2 as YNFKEQ. CDR3 in DNA: TGTGCCAGCAGCCAAGATCTGGGCCAGTTCGGTCAGCCCCAGCATTTT. Its translation is CASSQDLGQFGQPQHF.

This sequence joins TRBV14 and TRBJ2-5; no firm D call. CDR3 size: 11 residues. Per germline, CDR1 SGHDN and CDR2 FVKESK. V lost 8 bases, J lost 2 bases, and 6 bases lay in between. The DNA for the CDR3 is TGTGCCAGCGGCAGACAAGAGACCCAGTACTTC. It is translated as CASGRQETQYF.